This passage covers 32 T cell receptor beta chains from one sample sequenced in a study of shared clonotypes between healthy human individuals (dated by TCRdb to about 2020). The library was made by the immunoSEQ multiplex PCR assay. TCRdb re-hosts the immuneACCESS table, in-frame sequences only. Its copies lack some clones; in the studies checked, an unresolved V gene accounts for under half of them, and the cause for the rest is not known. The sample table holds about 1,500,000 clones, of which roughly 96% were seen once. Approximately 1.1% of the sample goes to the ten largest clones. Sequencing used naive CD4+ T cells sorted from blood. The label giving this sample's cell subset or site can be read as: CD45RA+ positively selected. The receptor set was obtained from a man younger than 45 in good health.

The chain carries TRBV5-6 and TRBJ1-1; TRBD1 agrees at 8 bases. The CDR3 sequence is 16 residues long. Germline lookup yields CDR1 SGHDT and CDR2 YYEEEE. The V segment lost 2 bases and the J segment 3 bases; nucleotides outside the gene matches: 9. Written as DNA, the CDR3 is TGTGCCAGCAGCTTCGGACAGGGCGAGGTCTACACTGAAGCTTTCTTT. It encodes CASSFGQGEVYTEAFF.

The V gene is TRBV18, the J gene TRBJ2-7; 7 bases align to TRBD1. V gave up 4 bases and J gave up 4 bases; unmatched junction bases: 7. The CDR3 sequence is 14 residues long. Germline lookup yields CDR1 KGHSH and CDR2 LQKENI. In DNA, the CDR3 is TGTGCCAGCTCACTAGGTGGGACAGCGTACGAGCAGTACTTC. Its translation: CASSLGGTAYEQYF.

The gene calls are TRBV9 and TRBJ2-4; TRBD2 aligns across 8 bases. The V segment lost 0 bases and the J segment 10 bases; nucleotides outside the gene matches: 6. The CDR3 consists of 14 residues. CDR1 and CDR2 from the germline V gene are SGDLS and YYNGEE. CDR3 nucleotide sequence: TGTGCCAGCAGCGTAGGCGACGGGAGGGGTATTCAGTACTTC. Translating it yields CASSVGDGRGIQYF.

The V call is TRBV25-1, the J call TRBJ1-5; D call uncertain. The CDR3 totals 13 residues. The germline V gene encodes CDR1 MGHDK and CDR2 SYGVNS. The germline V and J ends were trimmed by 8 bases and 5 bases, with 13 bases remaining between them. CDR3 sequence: CASAARWDQPQHF. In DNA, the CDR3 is TGTGCCAGCGCCGCCCGTTGGGATCAGCCCCAGCATTTT. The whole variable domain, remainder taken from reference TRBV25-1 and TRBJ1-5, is EADIYQTPRYLVIGTGKKITLECSQTMGHDKMYWYQQDPGMELHLIHYSYGVNSTEKGDLSSESTVSRIRTEHFPLTLESARPSHTSQYLCASAARWDQPQHFGDGTRLSIL.

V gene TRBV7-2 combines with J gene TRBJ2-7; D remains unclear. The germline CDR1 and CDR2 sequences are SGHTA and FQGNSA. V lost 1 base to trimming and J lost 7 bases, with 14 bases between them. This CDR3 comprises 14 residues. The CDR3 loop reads CASSLGRPQGEQYF. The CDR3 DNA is TGTGCCAGCAGCTTAGGGCGGCCCCAAGGAGAGCAGTACTTC.

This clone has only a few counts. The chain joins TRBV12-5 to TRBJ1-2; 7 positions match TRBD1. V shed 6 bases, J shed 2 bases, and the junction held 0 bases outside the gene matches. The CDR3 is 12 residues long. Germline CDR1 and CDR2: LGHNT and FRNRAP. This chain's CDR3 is CASGQGNYGYTF. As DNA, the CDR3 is TGTGCTAGTGGACAGGGGAACTATGGCTACACCTTC. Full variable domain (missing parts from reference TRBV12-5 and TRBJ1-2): DARVTQTPRHKVTEMGQEVTMRCQPILGHNTVFWYRQTMMQGLELLAYFRNRAPLDDSGMPKDRFSAEMPDATLATLKIQPSEPRDSAVYFCASGQGNYGYTFGSGTRLTVV.

The chain's CDR3 is CASSLSGTGGSETQYF. CDR3 sequence (DNA): TGTGCCAGCAGCTTATCCGGGACAGGGGGTAGCGAGACCCAGTACTTC. The chain is built from TRBV11-3 and TRBJ2-5; 11 bases are shared with TRBD1. Trimming removed 2 bases from V and 5 bases from J; junction bases left unmatched: 7. Germline V gene data show CDR1 as SGHNT and CDR2 as YENEEA. The CDR3 has 16 residues.

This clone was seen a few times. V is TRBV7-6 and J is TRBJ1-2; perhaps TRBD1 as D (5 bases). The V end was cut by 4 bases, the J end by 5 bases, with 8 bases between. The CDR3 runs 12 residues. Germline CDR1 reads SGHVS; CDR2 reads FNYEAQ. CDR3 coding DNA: TGTGCCAGCAGCTCCCAGGGATATGGCTACACCTTC. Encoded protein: CASSSQGYGYTF.

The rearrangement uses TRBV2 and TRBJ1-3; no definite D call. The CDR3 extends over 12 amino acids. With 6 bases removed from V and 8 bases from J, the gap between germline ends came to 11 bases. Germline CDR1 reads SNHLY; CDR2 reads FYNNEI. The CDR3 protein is CASSVGPDTIYF. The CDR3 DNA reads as TGTGCCAGCAGCGTTGGACCGGACACCATATATTTT.

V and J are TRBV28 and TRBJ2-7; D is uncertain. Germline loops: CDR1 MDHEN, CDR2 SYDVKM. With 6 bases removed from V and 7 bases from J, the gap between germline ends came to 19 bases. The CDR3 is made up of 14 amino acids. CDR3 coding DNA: TGTGCCAGCAGCCAACCTGGAACCTCCGGGGAGCAGTACTTC. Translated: CASSQPGTSGEQYF.

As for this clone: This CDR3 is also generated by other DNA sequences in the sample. The CDR3 DNA is TGTGCCAGCTCACCACCGAGAGGAGAGACCCAGTACTTC. Its translation is CASSPPRGETQYF. The rearrangement links TRBV18 to TRBJ2-5; D remains unclear. The V end was cut by 0 bases, the J end by 4 bases, with 6 bases between. The germline CDR1 and CDR2 sequences are KGHSH and LQKENI. This CDR3 contains 13 residues.

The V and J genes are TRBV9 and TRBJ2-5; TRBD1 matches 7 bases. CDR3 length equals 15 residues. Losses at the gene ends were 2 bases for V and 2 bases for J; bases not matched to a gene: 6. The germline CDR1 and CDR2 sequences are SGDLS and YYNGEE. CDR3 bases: TGTGCCAGCAGCGTTCAGACGGGACAGCAAGAGACCCAGTACTTC. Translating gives CASSVQTGQQETQYF.

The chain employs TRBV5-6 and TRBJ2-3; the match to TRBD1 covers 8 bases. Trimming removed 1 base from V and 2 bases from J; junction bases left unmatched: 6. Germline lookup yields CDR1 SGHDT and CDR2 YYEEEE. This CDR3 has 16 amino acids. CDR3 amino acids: CASSLPGQGATDTQYF. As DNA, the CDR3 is TGTGCCAGCAGCTTGCCCGGACAGGGAGCCACAGATACGCAGTATTTT.

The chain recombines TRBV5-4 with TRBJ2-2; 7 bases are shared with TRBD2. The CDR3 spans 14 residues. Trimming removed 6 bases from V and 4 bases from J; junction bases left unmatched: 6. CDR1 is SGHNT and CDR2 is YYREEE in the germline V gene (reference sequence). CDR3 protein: CASNSLAATGELFF. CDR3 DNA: TGTGCCAGCAACAGCCTAGCGGCCACCGGGGAGCTGTTTTTT.

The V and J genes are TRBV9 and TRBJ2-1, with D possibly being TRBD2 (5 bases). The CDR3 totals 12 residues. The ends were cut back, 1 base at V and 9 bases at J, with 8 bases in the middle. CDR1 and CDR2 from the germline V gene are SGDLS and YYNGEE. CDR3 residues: CASSVLAGEQFF. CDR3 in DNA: TGTGCCAGCAGCGTACTAGCCGGTGAGCAGTTCTTC.

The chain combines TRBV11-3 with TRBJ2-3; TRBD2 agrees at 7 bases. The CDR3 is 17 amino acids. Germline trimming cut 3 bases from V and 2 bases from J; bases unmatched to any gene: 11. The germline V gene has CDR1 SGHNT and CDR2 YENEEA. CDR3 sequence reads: CASSFGLSSGATDTQYF. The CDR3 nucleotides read TGTGCCAGCAGCTTCGGACTTAGCAGCGGGGCCACAGATACGCAGTATTTT.

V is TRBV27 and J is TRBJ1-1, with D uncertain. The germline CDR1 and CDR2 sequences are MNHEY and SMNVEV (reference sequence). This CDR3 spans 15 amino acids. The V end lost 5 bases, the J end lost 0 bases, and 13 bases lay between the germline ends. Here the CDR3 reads CASSTRALLNTEAFF. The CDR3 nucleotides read TGTGCCAGCAGTACCAGAGCGTTGTTGAACACTGAAGCTTTCTTT.

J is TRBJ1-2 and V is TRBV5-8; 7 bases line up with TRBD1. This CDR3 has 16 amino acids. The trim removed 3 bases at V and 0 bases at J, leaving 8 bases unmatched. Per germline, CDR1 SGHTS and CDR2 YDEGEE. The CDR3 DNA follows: TGTGCCAGCAGCTGGACACAGGGGCGACCTAACTATGGCTACACCTTC. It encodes CASSWTQGRPNYGYTF.

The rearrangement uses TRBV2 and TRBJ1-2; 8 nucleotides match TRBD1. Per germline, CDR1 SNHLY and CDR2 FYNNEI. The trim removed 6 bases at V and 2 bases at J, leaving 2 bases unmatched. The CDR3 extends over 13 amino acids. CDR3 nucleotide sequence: TGTGCCAGCAGGGACAGGGCCAACTATGGCTACACCTTC. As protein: CASRDRANYGYTF.

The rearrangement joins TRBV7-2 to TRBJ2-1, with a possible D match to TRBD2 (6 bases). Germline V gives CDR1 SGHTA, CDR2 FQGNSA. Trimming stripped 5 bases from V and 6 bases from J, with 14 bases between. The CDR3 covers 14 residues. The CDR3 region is CASSTRDPSNEQFF. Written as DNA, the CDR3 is TGTGCCAGCAGCACGCGGGACCCGAGCAATGAGCAGTTCTTC. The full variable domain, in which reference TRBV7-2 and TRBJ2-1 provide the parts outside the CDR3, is GAGVSQSPSNKVTEKGKDVELRCDPISGHTALYWYRQSLGQGLEFLIYFQGNSAPDKSGLPSDRFSAERTGGSVSTLTIQRTQQEDSAVYLCASSTRDPSNEQFFGPGTRLTVL.

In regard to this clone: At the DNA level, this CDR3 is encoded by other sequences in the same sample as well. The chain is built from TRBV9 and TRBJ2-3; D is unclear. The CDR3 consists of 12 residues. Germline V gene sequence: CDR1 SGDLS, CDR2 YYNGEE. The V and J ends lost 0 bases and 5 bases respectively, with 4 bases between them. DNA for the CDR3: TGTGCCAGCAGCGTAGTGGGAGATACGCAGTATTTT. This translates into CASSVVGDTQYF.

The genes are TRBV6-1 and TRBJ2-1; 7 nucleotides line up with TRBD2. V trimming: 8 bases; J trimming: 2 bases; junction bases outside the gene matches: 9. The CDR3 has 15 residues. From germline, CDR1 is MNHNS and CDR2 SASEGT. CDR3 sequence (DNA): TGTGCCAGCCACTATTCTAGCGGAACCTACAATGAGCAGTTCTTC. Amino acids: CASHYSSGTYNEQFF.

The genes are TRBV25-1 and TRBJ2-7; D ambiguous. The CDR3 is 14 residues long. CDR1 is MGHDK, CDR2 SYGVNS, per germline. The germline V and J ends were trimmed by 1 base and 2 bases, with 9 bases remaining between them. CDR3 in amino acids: CASSELPETYEQYF. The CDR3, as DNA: TGTGCCAGCAGTGAATTACCCGAAACCTACGAGCAGTACTTC.

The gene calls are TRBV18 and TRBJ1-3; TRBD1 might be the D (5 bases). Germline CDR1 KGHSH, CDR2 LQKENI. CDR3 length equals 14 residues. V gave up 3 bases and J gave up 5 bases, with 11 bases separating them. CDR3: CASSPAGSRNTIYF. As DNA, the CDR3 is TGTGCCAGCTCACCGGCAGGGAGCAGAAACACCATATATTTT. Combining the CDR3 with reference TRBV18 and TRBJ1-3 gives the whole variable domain NAGVMQNPRHLVRRRGQEARLRCSPMKGHSHVYWYRQLPEEGLKFMVYLQKENIIDESGMPKERFSAEFPKEGPSILRIQQVVRGDSAAYFCASSPAGSRNTIYFGEGSWLTVV.

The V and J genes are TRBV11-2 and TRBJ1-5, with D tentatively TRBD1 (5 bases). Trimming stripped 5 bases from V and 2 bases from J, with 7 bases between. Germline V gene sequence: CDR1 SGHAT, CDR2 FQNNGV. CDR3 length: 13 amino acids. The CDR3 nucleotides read TGTGCCAGCAGCGAACAGGGCAATCAGCCCCAGCATTTT. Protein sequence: CASSEQGNQPQHF.

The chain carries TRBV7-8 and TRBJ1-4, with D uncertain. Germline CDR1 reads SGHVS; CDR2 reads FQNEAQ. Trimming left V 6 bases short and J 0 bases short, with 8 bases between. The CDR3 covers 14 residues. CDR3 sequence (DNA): TGTGCCAGCAGTCTGATTGCAACTAATGAAAAACTGTTTTTT. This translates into CASSLIATNEKLFF.

The DNA of the CDR3 is TGTGCCTGGGGGCTAGCCAAAAACATTCAGTACTTC. Protein sequence: CAWGLAKNIQYF. The J gene is TRBJ2-4, the V gene TRBV30; no reliable D call. This CDR3 is built from 12 residues. Germline V lookup: CDR1 GTSNPN, CDR2 SVGIG (reference sequence). Trimming removed 5 bases at V and 0 bases at J, with 5 bases between.

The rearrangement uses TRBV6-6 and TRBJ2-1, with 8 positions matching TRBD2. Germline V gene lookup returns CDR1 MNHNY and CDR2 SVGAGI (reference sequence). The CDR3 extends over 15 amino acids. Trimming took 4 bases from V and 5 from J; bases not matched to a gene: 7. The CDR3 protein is CASSSSAGVDNEQFF. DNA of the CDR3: TGTGCCAGCAGTTCATCAGCGGGAGTGGACAATGAGCAGTTCTTC.

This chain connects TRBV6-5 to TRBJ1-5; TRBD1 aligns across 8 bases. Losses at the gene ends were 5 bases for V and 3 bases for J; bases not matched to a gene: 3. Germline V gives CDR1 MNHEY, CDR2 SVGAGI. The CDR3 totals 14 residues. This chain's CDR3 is CASSADRDNQPQHF. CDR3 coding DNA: TGTGCCAGCAGTGCGGACAGGGACAATCAGCCCCAGCATTTT.

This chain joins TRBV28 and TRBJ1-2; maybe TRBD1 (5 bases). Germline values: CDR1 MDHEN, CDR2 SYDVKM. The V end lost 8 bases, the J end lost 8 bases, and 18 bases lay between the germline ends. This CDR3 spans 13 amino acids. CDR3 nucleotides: TGTGCCAGCCGCGTAGCAGGGCCCGCGGGCTACACCTTC. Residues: CASRVAGPAGYTF.

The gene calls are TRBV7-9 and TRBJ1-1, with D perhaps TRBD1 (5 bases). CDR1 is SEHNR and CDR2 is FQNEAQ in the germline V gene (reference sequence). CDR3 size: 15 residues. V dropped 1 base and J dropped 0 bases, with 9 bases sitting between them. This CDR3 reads CASSLGEGLNTEAFF. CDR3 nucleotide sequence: TGTGCCAGCAGCTTAGGTGAGGGGTTGAACACTGAAGCTTTCTTT.

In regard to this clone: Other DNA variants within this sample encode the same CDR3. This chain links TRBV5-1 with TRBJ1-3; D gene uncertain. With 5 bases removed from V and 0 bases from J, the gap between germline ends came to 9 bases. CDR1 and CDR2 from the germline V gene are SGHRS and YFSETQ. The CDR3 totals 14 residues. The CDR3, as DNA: TGCGCCAGCAGTTCAACAGCCTCTGGAAACACCATATATTTT. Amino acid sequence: CASSSTASGNTIYF.